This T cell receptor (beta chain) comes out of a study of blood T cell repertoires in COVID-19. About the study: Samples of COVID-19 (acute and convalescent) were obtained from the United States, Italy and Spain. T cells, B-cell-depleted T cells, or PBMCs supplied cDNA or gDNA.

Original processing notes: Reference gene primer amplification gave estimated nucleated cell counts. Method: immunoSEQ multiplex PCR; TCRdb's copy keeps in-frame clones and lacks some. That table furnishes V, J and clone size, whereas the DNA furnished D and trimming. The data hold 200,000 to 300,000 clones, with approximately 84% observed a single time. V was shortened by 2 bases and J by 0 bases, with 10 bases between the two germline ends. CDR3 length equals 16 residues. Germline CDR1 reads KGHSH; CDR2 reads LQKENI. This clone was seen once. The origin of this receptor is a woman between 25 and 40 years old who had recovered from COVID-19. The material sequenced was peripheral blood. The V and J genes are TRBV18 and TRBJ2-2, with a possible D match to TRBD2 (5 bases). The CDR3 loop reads CASSPVAGSNTGELFF. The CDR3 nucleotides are TGTGCCAGCTCACCAGTCGCGGGTTCGAACACCGGGGAGCTGTTTTTT.